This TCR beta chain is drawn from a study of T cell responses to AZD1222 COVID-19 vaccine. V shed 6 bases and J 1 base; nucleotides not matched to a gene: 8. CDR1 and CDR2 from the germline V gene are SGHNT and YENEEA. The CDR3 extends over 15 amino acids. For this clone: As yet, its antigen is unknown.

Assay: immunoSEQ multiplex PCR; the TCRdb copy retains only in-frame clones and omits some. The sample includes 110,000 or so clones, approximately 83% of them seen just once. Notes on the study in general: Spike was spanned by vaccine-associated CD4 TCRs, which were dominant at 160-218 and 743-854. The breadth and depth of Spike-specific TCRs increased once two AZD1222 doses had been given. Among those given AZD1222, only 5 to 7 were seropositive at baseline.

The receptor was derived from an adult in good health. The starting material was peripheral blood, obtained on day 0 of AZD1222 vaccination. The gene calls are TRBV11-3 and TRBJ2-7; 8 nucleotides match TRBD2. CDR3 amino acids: CASSPSGSISYEQYF. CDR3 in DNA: TGTGCCAGCAGTCCCAGCGGGAGTATTTCCTACGAGCAGTACTTC. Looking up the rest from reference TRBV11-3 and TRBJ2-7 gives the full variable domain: EAGVVQSPRYKIIEKKQPVAFWCNPISGHNTLYWYLQNLGQGPELLIRYENEEAVDDSQLPKDRFSAERLKGVDSTLKIQPAELGDSAVYLCASSPSGSISYEQYFGPGTRLTVT.